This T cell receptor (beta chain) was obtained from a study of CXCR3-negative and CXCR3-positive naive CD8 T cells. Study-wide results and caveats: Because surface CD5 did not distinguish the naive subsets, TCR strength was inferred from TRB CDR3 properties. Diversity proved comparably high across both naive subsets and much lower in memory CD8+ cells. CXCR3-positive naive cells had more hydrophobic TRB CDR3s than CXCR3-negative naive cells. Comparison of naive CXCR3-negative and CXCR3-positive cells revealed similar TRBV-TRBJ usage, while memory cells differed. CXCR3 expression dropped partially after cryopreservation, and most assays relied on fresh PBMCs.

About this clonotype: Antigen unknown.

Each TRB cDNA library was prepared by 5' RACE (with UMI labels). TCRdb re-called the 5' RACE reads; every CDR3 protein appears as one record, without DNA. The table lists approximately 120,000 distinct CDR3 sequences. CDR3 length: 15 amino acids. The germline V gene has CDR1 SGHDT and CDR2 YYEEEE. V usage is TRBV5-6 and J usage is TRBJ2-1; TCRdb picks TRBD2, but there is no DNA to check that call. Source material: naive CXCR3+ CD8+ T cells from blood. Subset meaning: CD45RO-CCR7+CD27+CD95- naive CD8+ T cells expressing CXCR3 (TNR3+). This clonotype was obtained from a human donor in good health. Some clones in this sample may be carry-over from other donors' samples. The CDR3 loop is CASSLAGTSGIGQFF.